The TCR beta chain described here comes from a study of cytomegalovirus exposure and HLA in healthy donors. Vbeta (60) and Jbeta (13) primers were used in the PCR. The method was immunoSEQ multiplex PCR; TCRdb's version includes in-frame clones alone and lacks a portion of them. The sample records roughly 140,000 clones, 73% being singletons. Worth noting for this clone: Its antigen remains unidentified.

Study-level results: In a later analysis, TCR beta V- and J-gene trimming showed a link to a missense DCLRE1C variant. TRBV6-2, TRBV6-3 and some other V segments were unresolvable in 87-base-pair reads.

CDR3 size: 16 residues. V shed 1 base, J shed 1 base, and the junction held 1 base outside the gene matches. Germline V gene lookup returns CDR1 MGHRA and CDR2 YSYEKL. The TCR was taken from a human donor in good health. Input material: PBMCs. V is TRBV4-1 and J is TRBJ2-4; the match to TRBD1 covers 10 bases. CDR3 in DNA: TGCGCCAGCAGCCAAGGACAGGGGGCTGCCAAAAACATTCAGTACTTC. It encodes CASSQGQGAAKNIQYF.